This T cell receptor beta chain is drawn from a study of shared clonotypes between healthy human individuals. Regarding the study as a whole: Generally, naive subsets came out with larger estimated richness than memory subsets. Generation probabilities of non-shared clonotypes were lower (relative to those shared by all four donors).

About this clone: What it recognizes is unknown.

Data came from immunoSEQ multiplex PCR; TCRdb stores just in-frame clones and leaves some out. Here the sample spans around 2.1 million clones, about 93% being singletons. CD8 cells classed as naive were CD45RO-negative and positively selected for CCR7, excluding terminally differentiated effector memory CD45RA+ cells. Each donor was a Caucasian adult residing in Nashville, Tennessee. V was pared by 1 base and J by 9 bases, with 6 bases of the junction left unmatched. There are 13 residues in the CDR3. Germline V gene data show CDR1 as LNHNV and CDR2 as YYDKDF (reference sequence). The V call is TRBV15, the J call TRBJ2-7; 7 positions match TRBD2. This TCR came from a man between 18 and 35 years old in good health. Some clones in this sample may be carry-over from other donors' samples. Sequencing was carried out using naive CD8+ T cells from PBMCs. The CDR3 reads CATSRGEGSGQYF. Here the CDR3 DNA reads TGTGCCACCAGCAGAGGGGAGGGTTCAGGGCAGTACTTC.